This T cell receptor beta chain emerged from a study of blood T cell repertoires in COVID-19. Trimming removed 1 base at V and 2 bases at J, with 11 bases between. There are 15 residues in the CDR3. Germline assignment: CDR1 MDHEN and CDR2 SYDVKM. Under the authors' procedure: The assay estimated nucleated cells by amplifying reference gene primers. Measured with immunoSEQ multiplex PCR; TCRdb has only the in-frame clones, and not every one. That table is the source of V, J and clone size, and D and trimming were worked out from the DNA. The sample has about 61,000 clones, about 80% seen once; the top ten hold about 22%.

The rearrangement uses TRBV28 and TRBJ2-5, with D maybe TRBD2 (6 bases). Sequenced sample: peripheral blood. The receptor's source is an elderly man with active or convalescent COVID-19. The CDR3 nucleotides are TGTGCCAGCAGTTTATCTTCGGCGGGACAAGAGACCCAGTACTTC. It translates to CASSLSSAGQETQYF.